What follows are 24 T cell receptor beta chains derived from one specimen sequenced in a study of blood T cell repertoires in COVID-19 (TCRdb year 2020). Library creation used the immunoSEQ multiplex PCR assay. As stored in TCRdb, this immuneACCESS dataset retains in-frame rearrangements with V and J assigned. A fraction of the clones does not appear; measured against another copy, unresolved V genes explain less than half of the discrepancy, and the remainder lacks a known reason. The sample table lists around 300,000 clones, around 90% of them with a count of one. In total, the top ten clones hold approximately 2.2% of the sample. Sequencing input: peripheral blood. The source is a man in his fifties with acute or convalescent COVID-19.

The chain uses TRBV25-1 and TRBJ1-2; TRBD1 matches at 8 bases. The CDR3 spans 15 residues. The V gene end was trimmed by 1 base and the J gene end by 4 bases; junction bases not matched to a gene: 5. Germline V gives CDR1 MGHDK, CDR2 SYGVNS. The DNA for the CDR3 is TGTGCCAGCAGTGAATCTGCAGGGGGCGGCTATGGCTACACCTTC. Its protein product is CASSESAGGGYGYTF.

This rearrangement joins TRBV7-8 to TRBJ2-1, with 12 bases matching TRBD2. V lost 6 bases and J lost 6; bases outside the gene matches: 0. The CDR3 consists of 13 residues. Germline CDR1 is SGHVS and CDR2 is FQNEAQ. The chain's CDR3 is CASRLAGGNEQFF. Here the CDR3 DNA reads TGTGCCAGCAGACTAGCGGGGGGCAATGAGCAGTTCTTC.

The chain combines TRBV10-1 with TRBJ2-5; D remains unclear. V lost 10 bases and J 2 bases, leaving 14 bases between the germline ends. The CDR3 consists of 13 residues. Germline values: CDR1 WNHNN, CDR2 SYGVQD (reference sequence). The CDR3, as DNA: TGCGCCACCTCCCCCGGTCGGCAAGAGACCCAGTACTTC. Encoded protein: CATSPGRQETQYF.

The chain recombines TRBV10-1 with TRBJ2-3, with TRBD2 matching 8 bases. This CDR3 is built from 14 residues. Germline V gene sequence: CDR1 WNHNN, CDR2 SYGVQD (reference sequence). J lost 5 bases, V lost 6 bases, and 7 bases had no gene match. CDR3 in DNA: TGCGCCAGCAGGGGTAGCGGGGTAGGAGATACGCAGTATTTT. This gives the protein CASRGSGVGDTQYF.

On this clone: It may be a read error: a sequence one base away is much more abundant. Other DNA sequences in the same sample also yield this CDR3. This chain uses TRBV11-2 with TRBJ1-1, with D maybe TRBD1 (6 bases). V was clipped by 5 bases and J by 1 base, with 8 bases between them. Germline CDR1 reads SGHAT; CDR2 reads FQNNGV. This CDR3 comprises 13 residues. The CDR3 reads CASSLTGNTEAFF. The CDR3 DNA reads TGTGCCAGCAGCCTGACAGGGAACACTGAAGCTTTCTTT. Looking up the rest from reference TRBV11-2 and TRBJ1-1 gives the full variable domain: EAGVAQSPRYKIIEKRQSVAFWCNPISGHATLYWYQQILGQGPKLLIQFQNNGVVDDSQLPKDRFSAERLKGVDSTLKIQPAKLEDSAVYLCASSLTGNTEAFFGQGTRLTVV.

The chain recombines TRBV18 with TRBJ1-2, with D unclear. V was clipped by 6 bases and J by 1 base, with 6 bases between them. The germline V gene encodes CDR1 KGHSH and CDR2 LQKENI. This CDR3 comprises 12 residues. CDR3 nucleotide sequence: TGTGCCAGCTCCCAGGATAACTATGGCTACACCTTC. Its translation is CASSQDNYGYTF. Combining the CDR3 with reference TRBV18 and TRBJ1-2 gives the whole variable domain NAGVMQNPRHLVRRRGQEARLRCSPMKGHSHVYWYRQLPEEGLKFMVYLQKENIIDESGMPKERFSAEFPKEGPSILRIQQVVRGDSAAYFCASSQDNYGYTFGSGTRLTVV.

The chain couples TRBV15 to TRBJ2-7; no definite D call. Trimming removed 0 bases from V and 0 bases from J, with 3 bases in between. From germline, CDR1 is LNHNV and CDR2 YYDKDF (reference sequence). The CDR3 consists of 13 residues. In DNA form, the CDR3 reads TGTGCCACCAGCAGAGACAGCTCCTACGAGCAGTACTTC. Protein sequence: CATSRDSSYEQYF.

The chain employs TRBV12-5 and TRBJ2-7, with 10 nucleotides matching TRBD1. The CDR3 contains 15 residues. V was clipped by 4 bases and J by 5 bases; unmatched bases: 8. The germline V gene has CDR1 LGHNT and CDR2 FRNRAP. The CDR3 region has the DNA TGTGCTAGTGGTTCTCCGGGACAGGGGTGGGACGAGCAGTACTTC. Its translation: CASGSPGQGWDEQYF.

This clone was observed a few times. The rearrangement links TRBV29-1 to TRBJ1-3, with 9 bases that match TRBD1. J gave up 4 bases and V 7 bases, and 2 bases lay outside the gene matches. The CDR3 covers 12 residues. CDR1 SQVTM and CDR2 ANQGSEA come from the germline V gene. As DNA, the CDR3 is TGCAGCGCCGGGACAGGGGGAAACACCATATATTTT. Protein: CSAGTGGNTIYF.

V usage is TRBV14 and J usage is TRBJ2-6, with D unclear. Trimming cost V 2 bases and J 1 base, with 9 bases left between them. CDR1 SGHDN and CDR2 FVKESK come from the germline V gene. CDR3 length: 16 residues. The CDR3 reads CASSQLGQSGANVLTF. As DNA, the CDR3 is TGTGCCAGCAGCCAACTGGGCCAGTCTGGGGCCAACGTCCTGACTTTC.

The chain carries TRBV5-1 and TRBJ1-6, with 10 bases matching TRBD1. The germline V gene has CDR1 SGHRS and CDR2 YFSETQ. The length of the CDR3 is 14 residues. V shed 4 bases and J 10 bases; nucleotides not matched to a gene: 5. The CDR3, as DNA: TGCGCCAGCAGCCCGGGACAGGGGCTCTCACCCCTCCACTTT. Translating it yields CASSPGQGLSPLHF.

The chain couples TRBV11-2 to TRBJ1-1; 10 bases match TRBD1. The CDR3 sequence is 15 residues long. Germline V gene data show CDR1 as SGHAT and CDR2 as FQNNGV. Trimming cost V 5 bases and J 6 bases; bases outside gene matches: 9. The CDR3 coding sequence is TGTGCCAGCAGCCCGAGACAGGGGGCGGTCCCTGAAGCTTTCTTT. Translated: CASSPRQGAVPEAFF.

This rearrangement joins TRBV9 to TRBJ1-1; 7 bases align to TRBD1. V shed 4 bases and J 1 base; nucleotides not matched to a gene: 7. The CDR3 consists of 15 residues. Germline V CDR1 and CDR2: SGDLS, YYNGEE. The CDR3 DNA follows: TGTGCCAGCAGCCGAGGGGGCAGGCAGAACACTGAAGCTTTCTTT. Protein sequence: CASSRGGRQNTEAFF.

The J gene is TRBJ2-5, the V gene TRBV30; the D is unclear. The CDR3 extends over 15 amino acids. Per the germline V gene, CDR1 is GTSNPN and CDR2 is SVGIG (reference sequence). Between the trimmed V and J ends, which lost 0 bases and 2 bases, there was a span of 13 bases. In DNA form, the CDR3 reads TGTGCCTGGAGTGTGAATTTACACCCTCAAGAGACCCAGTACTTC. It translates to CAWSVNLHPQETQYF.

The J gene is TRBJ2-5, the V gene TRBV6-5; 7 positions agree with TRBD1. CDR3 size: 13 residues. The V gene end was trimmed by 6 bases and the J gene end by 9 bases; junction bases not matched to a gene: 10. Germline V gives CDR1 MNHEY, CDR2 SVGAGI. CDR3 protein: CASSRTGDMAQYF. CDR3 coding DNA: TGTGCCAGCAGCAGAACAGGGGATATGGCCCAGTACTTC.

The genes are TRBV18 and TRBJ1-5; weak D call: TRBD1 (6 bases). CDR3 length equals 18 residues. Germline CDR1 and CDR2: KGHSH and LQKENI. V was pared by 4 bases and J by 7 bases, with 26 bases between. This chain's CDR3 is CASSLTGTGVPRGQPQHF. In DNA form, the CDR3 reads TGTGCCAGCTCACTGACCGGGACCGGGGTACCAAGGGGGCAGCCCCAGCATTTT.

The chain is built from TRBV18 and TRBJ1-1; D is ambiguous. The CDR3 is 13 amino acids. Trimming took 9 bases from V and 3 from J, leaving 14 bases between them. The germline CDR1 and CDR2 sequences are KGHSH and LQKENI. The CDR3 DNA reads TGTGCCAGTGCATTTCGGGATGACACTGAAGCTTTCTTT. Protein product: CASAFRDDTEAFF.

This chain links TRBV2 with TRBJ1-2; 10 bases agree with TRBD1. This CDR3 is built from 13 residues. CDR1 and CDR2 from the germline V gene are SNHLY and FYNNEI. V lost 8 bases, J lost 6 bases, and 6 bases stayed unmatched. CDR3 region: CASAATGGDGYTF. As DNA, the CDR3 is TGTGCCAGCGCGGCGACAGGGGGCGATGGCTACACCTTC.

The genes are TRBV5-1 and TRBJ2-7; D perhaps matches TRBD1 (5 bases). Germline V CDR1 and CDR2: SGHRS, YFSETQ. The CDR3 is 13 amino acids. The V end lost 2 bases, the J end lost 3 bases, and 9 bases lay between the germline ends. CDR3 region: CASSFPTGYEQYF. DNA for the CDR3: TGCGCCAGCAGCTTCCCAACAGGCTACGAGCAGTACTTC.

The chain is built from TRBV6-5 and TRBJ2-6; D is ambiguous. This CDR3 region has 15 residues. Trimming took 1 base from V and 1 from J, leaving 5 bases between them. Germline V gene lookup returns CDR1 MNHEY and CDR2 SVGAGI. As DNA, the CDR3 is TGTGCCAGCAGTTACTGGCAGTCTGGGGCCAACGTCCTGACTTTC. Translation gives CASSYWQSGANVLTF.

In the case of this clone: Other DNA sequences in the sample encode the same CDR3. CDR3 nucleotides: TGTGCCAGCTCACCAGGACAACCTAATGAAAAACTGTTTTTT. Protein: CASSPGQPNEKLFF. The gene calls are TRBV18 and TRBJ1-4; weak D call: TRBD1 (5 bases). Germline lookup yields CDR1 KGHSH and CDR2 LQKENI. Trimming left V 2 bases short and J 3 bases short, with 7 bases between. The CDR3 is made up of 14 amino acids. Based on the CDR3 plus reference TRBV18 and TRBJ1-4, the full variable domain is NAGVMQNPRHLVRRRGQEARLRCSPMKGHSHVYWYRQLPEEGLKFMVYLQKENIIDESGMPKERFSAEFPKEGPSILRIQQVVRGDSAAYFCASSPGQPNEKLFFGSGTQLSVL.

The CDR3 DNA is TGTGCCAGCAGCCTCAACGTCGCGGGCTACACCTTC. It encodes CASSLNVAGYTF. J is TRBJ1-2 and V is TRBV6-2 or TRBV6-3; D not resolved. The CDR3 covers 12 residues. V was trimmed by 6 bases and J by 8 bases, leaving 13 bases between them. Looked up from germline, CDR1 is MNHEY and CDR2 is SVGEGT.

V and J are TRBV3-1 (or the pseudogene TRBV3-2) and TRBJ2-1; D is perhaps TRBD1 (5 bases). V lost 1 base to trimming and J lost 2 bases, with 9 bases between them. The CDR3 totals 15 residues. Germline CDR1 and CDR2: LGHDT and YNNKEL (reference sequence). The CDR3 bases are TGTGCCAGCAGCCAAGCAGGGAAAGCCTACAATGAGCAGTTCTTC. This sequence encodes CASSQAGKAYNEQFF.

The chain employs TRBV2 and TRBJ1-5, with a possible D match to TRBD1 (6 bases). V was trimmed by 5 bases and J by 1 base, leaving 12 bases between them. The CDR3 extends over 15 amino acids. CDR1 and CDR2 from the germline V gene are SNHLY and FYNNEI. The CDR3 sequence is CASSYGQGSNQPQHF. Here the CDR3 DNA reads TGTGCCAGCAGTTATGGGCAGGGGAGCAATCAGCCCCAGCATTTT.